This TCR beta chain was sequenced for a study of OX40 agonist ivuxolimab in advanced cancers. Study-wide context: Hepatocellular carcinoma, melanoma, renal cell or head and neck cancer affected the dose-escalation patients. Partial responses were achieved by three patients, of whom one had hepatocellular carcinoma and two had cutaneous melanoma.

Germline lookup yields CDR1 LNHNV and CDR2 YYDKDF (reference sequence). Trimming removed 0 bases at V and 7 bases at J, with 15 bases between. The CDR3 runs 16 residues. Libraries were prepared by immunoSEQ multiplex PCR; TCRdb keeps only in-frame clonotypes and omits some of them. The table shows tens of thousands of clones, with around 89% occurring only once. This TCR was recovered from an adult with an advanced solid tumor such as melanoma, head and neck, liver or kidney cancer. Sequenced material: CD4+ or CD8+ T cells sorted from blood, taken in a trial of the OX40 agonist ivuxolimab. This chain uses TRBV15 with TRBJ1-4, with D perhaps matching TRBD1 (6 bases). The CDR3 DNA follows: TGTGCCACCAGCAGAGATCAGGGGCCGATCGGTGAAAAACTGTTTTTT. Translated: CATSRDQGPIGEKLFF.